These T cell receptor beta chains were read from a single sample in a study of OX40 agonist ivuxolimab in advanced cancers. TCRdb's copy holds only in-frame clones and misses some; the assay was immunoSEQ multiplex PCR. Of about 20,000 clones in the sample, over 80% were seen once. This material consisted of CD4+ or CD8+ T cells sorted from blood, taken in a trial of the OX40 agonist ivuxolimab. The receptors originated from an adult with an advanced solid tumor such as melanoma, head and neck, liver or kidney cancer. The CDR3 runs from the conserved cysteine through the conserved F or W. Fields, in order: J gene, clone size, D gene, V gene, CDR3 protein, CDR3 DNA. D genes are given only for firm matches. Size values are once, few and many counts, or a class for expanded clones, and some rows have none.

J: TRBJ2-2; size: .; D: .; V: TRBV19; CDR3: CASSIVGAVTGELFF; DNA: TGTGCCAGTAGTATAGTGGGGGCAGTCACCGGGGAGCTGTTTTTT
J: TRBJ1-1; size: once; D: .; V: TRBV6-8; CDR3: CASSYSPYPISAEAFF; DNA: TGTGCCAGCAGTTACTCACCATATCCGATAAGCGCTGAAGCTTTCTTT
J: TRBJ2-1; size: .; D: TRBD2; V: TRBV7-6; CDR3: CASSAPGGRNEQFF; DNA: TGTGCCAGCAGCGCCCCGGGGGGGCGTAATGAGCAGTTCTTC
J: TRBJ1-1; size: .; D: .; V: TRBV28; CDR3: CASTYWGKGGAFF; DNA: TGTGCCAGCACCTATTGGGGGAAGGGAGGCGCTTTCTTT
J: TRBJ2-7; size: .; D: .; V: TRBV11-3; CDR3: CASSLNRVYEQYF; DNA: TGTGCCAGCAGCTTAAACAGGGTCTACGAGCAGTACTTC
J: TRBJ2-3; size: .; D: TRBD2; V: TRBV5-6; CDR3: CASSLGVAGADTQYF; DNA: TGTGCCAGCAGCTTGGGGGTAGCGGGGGCCGATACGCAGTATTTT
J: TRBJ1-1; size: .; D: TRBD1; V: TRBV6-5; CDR3: CASSTPRGQAAEAFF; DNA: TGTGCCAGCAGTACGCCAAGGGGGCAGGCGGCTGAAGCTTTCTTT
J: TRBJ1-2; size: many; D: TRBD1; V: TRBV27; CDR3: CASSTYPGQHDGYTF; DNA: TGTGCCAGCAGTACCTATCCGGGACAGCACGATGGCTACACCTTC
J: TRBJ2-7; size: .; D: .; V: TRBV28; CDR3: CASRPQGPVSYEQYF; DNA: TGTGCCAGCAGGCCGCAGGGCCCCGTCTCCTACGAGCAGTACTTC
J: TRBJ2-7; size: .; D: TRBD1; V: TRBV5-1; CDR3: CASSSPWTGESEQYF; DNA: TGCGCCAGCAGCTCACCCTGGACAGGGGAAAGCGAGCAGTACTTC
J: TRBJ2-5; size: .; D: TRBD2; V: TRBV4-3; CDR3: CASSQGLAGITFQETQYF; DNA: TGCGCCAGCAGCCAAGGACTAGCGGGAATTACCTTTCAAGAGACCCAGTACTTC
J: TRBJ2-5; size: .; D: TRBD2; V: TRBV5-6; CDR3: CASSLFSSGARETQYF; DNA: TGTGCCAGCAGCTTGTTTTCTAGCGGGGCTCGGGAGACCCAGTACTTC
J: TRBJ2-3; size: .; D: .; V: TRBV28; CDR3: CASSLGASTDTQYF; DNA: TGTGCCAGCAGTTTGGGAGCAAGCACAGATACGCAGTATTTT
J: TRBJ2-1; size: .; D: .; V: TRBV19; CDR3: CASSTTAGSSYNEQFF; DNA: TGTGCCAGTAGTACCACTGCGGGGAGCTCCTACAATGAGCAGTTCTTC
J: TRBJ2-7; size: .; D: .; V: TRBV11-3; CDR3: CASSPRDHYEQYF; DNA: TGTGCCAGCAGCCCCCGGGATCACTACGAGCAGTACTTC
J: TRBJ2-5; size: .; D: TRBD2; V: TRBV5-1; CDR3: CASRPVSGSMEETQYF; DNA: TGCGCCAGCAGACCGGTTAGCGGGAGCATGGAGGAGACCCAGTACTTC
J: TRBJ2-2; size: few; D: .; V: TRBV9; CDR3: CASSDDTGELFF; DNA: TGTGCCAGCAGCGATGATACCGGGGAGCTGTTTTTT
J: TRBJ2-7; size: .; D: TRBD2; V: TRBV7-2; CDR3: CASSLSLAGGDLTYEQYF; DNA: TGTGCCAGCAGCTTATCGCTAGCGGGAGGAGATTTGACCTACGAGCAGTACTTC
J: TRBJ2-7; size: .; D: .; V: TRBV27; CDR3: CASSLGADYEQYF; DNA: TGTGCCAGCAGTTTAGGGGCGGATTACGAGCAGTACTTC
J: TRBJ1-1; size: .; D: .; V: TRBV9; CDR3: CASSVALAVNTEAFF; DNA: TGTGCCAGCAGCGTAGCCCTGGCGGTCAACACTGAAGCTTTCTTT
J: TRBJ1-2; size: .; D: .; V: TRBV7-8; CDR3: CASSRWAGPYGYTF; DNA: TGTGCCAGCAGCCGGTGGGCAGGGCCGTATGGCTACACCTTC
J: TRBJ1-4; size: once; D: .; V: TRBV7-6; CDR3: CASSPAPWEKLFF; DNA: TGTGCCAGCAGTCCGGCCCCCTGGGAAAAACTGTTTTTC
J: TRBJ2-5; size: .; D: .; V: TRBV5-5; CDR3: CASSLRVPPGETQYF; DNA: TGTGCCAGCAGCTTAAGGGTCCCTCCAGGGGAGACCCAGTACTTC
J: TRBJ2-1; size: once; D: .; V: TRBV5-6; CDR3: CASSLSQDSYNEQFF; DNA: TGTGCCAGCAGCTTGAGCCAGGACTCCTACAATGAGCAGTTCTTC
J: TRBJ2-1; size: .; D: .; V: TRBV6-6; CDR3: CASSYNGDPSYNEQFF; DNA: TGTGCCAGCAGTTACAATGGGGACCCAAGCTACAATGAGCAGTTCTTC
J: TRBJ1-4; size: .; D: .; V: TRBV6-5; CDR3: CASSYAGQEKLFF; DNA: TGTGCCAGCAGTTACGCGGGACAAGAAAAACTGTTTTTT
J: TRBJ2-7; size: .; D: .; V: TRBV7-8; CDR3: CASSPPRALREQYF; DNA: TGTGCCAGCAGCCCTCCGAGGGCCCTTCGGGAGCAGTACTTC
J: TRBJ2-5; size: once; D: .; V: TRBV6-5; CDR3: CASSFLAQETQYF; DNA: TGTGCCAGCAGTTTTCTGGCCCAAGAGACCCAGTACTTC
J: TRBJ1-2; size: .; D: .; V: TRBV10-2; CDR3: CASSDQTYGYTF; DNA: TGCGCCAGCAGTGACCAAACCTATGGCTACACCTTC
J: TRBJ2-7; size: .; D: .; V: TRBV19; CDR3: CASSAWDGPVIGQYF; DNA: TGTGCCAGTAGCGCCTGGGACGGGCCGGTAATAGGGCAGTACTTC
J: TRBJ1-2; size: .; D: .; V: TRBV6-1; CDR3: CASRVTDLSNYGYTF; DNA: TGTGCCAGCAGGGTTACAGACCTATCTAACTATGGCTACACCTTC
J: TRBJ2-7; size: .; D: .; V: TRBV5-4; CDR3: CASSPGTPEQYF; DNA: TGTGCCAGCAGCCCCGGGACTCCAGAGCAGTACTTC
J: TRBJ2-2; size: .; D: .; V: TRBV4-3; CDR3: CASSQEWTLSTGELFF; DNA: TGCGCCAGCAGCCAAGAGTGGACACTCAGCACCGGGGAGCTGTTTTTT
J: TRBJ1-4; size: .; D: .; V: TRBV7-8; CDR3: CASERGTNEKLFF; DNA: TGTGCCAGCGAGAGGGGAACTAATGAAAAACTGTTTTTT
J: TRBJ1-5; size: .; D: .; V: TRBV11-3; CDR3: CASSMRPSPSNQPQHF; DNA: TGTGCCAGCAGTATGAGGCCATCCCCTAGCAATCAGCCCCAGCATTTT
J: TRBJ1-5; size: many; D: .; V: TRBV7-2; CDR3: CASSRTPLGNQPQHF; DNA: TGTGCCAGCAGCCGGACACCGCTTGGCAATCAGCCCCAGCATTTT
J: TRBJ1-3; size: medium-sized; D: .; V: TRBV6-5; CDR3: CASTMGGDGNTIYF; DNA: TGTGCCAGCACCATGGGCGGGGATGGAAACACCATATATTTT
J: TRBJ2-5; size: .; D: .; V: TRBV11-2; CDR3: CASSFFFAPAETQYF; DNA: TGTGCCAGCAGCTTTTTCTTCGCTCCGGCAGAGACCCAGTACTTC
J: TRBJ2-5; size: .; D: .; V: TRBV11-2; CDR3: CASSLSQGQETQYF; DNA: TGTGCCAGCAGCTTATCCCAGGGCCAAGAGACCCAGTACTTC
J: TRBJ2-7; size: .; D: .; V: TRBV9; CDR3: CASSAHRDIPYEQYF; DNA: TGTGCCAGCAGCGCCCACCGGGACATCCCCTACGAGCAGTACTTC
J: TRBJ2-2; size: .; D: .; V: TRBV6-5; CDR3: CASSPSTGRIGELFF; DNA: TGTGCCAGCAGCCCTTCGACAGGCCGGATCGGGGAGCTGTTTTTT
J: TRBJ1-2; size: .; D: TRBD1; V: TRBV6-5; CDR3: CASSYDSTGGDYGYTF; DNA: TGTGCCAGCAGTTACGACTCGACAGGGGGGGATTATGGCTACACCTTC
J: TRBJ2-5; size: .; D: TRBD2; V: TRBV6-5; CDR3: CASSYGGVSETQYF; DNA: TGTGCCAGCAGTTACGGGGGGGTAAGCGAGACCCAGTACTTC
J: TRBJ2-3; size: .; D: .; V: TRBV29-1; CDR3: CSVEEADTQYF; DNA: TGCAGCGTTGAAGAAGCAGATACGCAGTATTTT
J: TRBJ2-1; size: .; D: TRBD2; V: TRBV18; CDR3: CASSSSPTSAYNEQFF; DNA: TGTGCCAGCTCATCCTCACCGACTAGCGCATACAATGAGCAGTTCTTC
J: TRBJ1-5; size: .; D: .; V: TRBV4-1; CDR3: CASSLGGSDQPQHF; DNA: TGCGCCAGCAGCCTAGGGGGAAGCGATCAGCCCCAGCATTTT
J: TRBJ1-2; size: .; D: .; V: TRBV4-3; CDR3: CASSQEGAGANYGYTF; DNA: TGCGCCAGCAGCCAAGAGGGGGCAGGGGCTAACTATGGCTACACCTTC
J: TRBJ2-7; size: .; D: .; V: TRBV7-9; CDR3: CASRRSDVREQYF; DNA: TGTGCCAGCCGGAGGTCAGACGTCCGCGAGCAGTACTTC
J: TRBJ2-7; size: .; D: .; V: TRBV7-2; CDR3: CASSYARDYEQYF; DNA: TGTGCCAGCAGCTACGCCCGGGACTACGAGCAGTACTTC
J: TRBJ2-7; size: .; D: TRBD1; V: TRBV9; CDR3: CASSETGTALYEQYF; DNA: TGTGCCAGCAGCGAAACCGGGACAGCCCTCTACGAGCAGTACTTC